This T cell receptor (beta chain) was sequenced in a study of response to subunit inactivated influenza vaccine. The CDR3 is 13 residues long. Trimming took 5 bases from V and 7 from J, leaving 15 bases between them. CDR1 and CDR2 from the germline V gene are MNHNS and SASEGT. TCRdb redid the calling of the RT-PCR reads with MiXCR, one entry per CDR3 protein. The data hold fewer than 750,000 distinct CDR3 sequences, with less than 15% observed a single time. This clonotype was counted ten times or more. Its matching antigen is unknown. Study-level findings and limits: The authors offered the suggestion that each seasonal influenza vaccination recruits few new T cells.

The source material was PBMCs from blood, sampled about 12 days after vaccination. The sequence was collected from a man between 50 and 59 years old who received an inactivated influenza vaccine. The chain employs TRBV6-1 and TRBJ2-7; D is possibly TRBD1 (5 bases). As DNA, the CDR3 is TGTGCCAGCAGTCTCGGCCAGGGTAAGGAGCAGTACTTC. Residues: CASSLGQGKEQYF.